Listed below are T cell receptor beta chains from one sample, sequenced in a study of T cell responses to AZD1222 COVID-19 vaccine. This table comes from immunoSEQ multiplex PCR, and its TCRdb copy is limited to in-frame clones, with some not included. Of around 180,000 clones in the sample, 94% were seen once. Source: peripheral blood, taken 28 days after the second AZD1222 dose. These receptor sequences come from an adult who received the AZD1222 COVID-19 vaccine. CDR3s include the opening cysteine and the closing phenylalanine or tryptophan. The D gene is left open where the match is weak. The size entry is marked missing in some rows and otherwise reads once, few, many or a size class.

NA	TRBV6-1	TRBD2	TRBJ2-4	TGTGCCAGCAGTGATTTTATTAAGCTAGCGGGGGGATTAGCCAAAAACATTCAGTACTTC	CASSDFIKLAGGLAKNIQYF
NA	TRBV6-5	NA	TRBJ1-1	TGTGCCAGCAGTTACGCGGGGGCGGACACTGAAGCTTTCTTT	CASSYAGADTEAFF
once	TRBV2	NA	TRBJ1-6	TGTGCCAGCAGTGAACAGGGGCGCTCCTATAATTCACCCCTCCACTTT	CASSEQGRSYNSPLHF
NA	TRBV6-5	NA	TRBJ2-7	TGTGCCAGCAGTTACCCGGGATCCTACGAGCAGTACTTC	CASSYPGSYEQYF
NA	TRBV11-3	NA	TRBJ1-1	TGTGCCAGCAGCTTAGATACCCCCCCCCACACTGAAGCTTTCTTT	CASSLDTPPHTEAFF
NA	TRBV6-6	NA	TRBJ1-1	TGTGCCAGCAGTTACGGGGGGACTGAAGCTTTCTTT	CASSYGGTEAFF
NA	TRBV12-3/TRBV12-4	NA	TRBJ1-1	TGTGCCAGCAGTCGACAGCGGGCCACTGAAGCTTTCTTT	CASSRQRATEAFF
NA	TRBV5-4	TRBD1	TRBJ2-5	TGTGCCAGCAGCAGACAGGGTACAGGGGAGACCCAGTACTTC	CASSRQGTGETQYF
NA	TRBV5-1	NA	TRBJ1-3	TGCGCCAGCAGCTTGGATGAGGGAGGATCTGGAAACACCATATATTTT	CASSLDEGGSGNTIYF
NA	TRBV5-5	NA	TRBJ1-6	TGTGCCAGCAGCTTGGTGCAGGGAAGGACCTCACCCCTCCACTTT	CASSLVQGRTSPLHF
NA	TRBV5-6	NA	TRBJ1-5	TGTGCCAGCAGCTTGTCACCTGGCAATCAGCCCCAGCATTTT	CASSLSPGNQPQHF
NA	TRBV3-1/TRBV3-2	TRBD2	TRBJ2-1	TGTGCCAGCAGCCAAGAGGCTAGCGGGGGGGCCGGTGAGCAGTTCTTC	CASSQEASGGAGEQFF
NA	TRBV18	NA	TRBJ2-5	TGTGCCAGCTCACCACGTTCTCAGTACCAAGAGACCCAGTACTTC	CASSPRSQYQETQYF
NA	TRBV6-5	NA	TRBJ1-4	TGTGCCAGCAGGGGATCGCGGGCAACTAATGAAAAACTGTTTTTT	CASRGSRATNEKLFF
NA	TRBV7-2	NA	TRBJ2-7	TGTGCCAGCAGTGATAGGAGGGACAGCCACGAGCAGTACTTC	CASSDRRDSHEQYF
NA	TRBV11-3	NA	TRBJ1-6	TGTGCCAGCAGCTTAGGGGGCCTGATATTTAATTCACCCCTCCACTTT	CASSLGGLIFNSPLHF
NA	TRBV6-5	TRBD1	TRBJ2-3	TGTGCCAGCAGTTATACCTCCGGGACAGGGGCAGATACGCAGTATTTT	CASSYTSGTGADTQYF
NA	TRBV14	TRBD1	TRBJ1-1	TGTGCCAGCAGCCACCCATTGGGACAGGGGCGGCCTGAAGCTTTCTTT	CASSHPLGQGRPEAFF
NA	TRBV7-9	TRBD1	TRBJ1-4	TGTGCCAGCAGCTTAGGACAGGGGAGTGAAAAACTGTTTTTT	CASSLGQGSEKLFF
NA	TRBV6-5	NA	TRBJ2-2	TGTGCCAGCAGTTCCTGGGAAGCCGGGGAGCTGTTTTTT	CASSSWEAGELFF
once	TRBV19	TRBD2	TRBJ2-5	TGTGCCAGTAGGGCGGGAGGGGTGGCAGAGACCCAGTACTTC	CASRAGGVAETQYF
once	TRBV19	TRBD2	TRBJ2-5	TGTGCCAGTAGTCTAGCGGGGCCACTAGAGACCCAGTACTTC	CASSLAGPLETQYF
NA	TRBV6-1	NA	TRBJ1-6	TGTGCCAGCAGTGAATTCTCCGGGGATGATTCACCCCTCCACTTT	CASSEFSGDDSPLHF
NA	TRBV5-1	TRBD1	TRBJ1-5	TGCGCCAGCAGTGATTCCGACAGGGGACCGAATCAGCCCCAGCATTTT	CASSDSDRGPNQPQHF
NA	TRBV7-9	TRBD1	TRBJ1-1	TGTGCCAGCAGCTTCGACAACCGGGACAGAAAAGCTTTCTTT	CASSFDNRDRKAFF
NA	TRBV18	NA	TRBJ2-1	TGTGCCAGCTCACGGGGCTTAGACCCCTACAATGAGCAGTTCTTC	CASSRGLDPYNEQFF
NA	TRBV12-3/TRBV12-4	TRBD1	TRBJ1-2	TGTGCCAGCAGTTTAGGGACAGGGGATGGCTACACCTTC	CASSLGTGDGYTF
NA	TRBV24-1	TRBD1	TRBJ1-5	TGTGCCACCAGTGCCAAAGGACAGGGAAGTCAGCCCCAGCATTTT	CATSAKGQGSQPQHF
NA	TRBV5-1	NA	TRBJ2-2	TGCGCCAGCAGCTTGGTCGTGGGGGGCGAGCTGTTTTTT	CASSLVVGGELFF
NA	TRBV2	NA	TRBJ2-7	TGTGCCAGCAACAGGGACTCAGGGGCCTACGAGCAGTACTTC	CASNRDSGAYEQYF
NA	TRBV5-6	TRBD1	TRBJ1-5	TGTGCCAGCAGCCGGCGACAGGGGTTGAGGCCCCAGCATTTT	CASSRRQGLRPQHF
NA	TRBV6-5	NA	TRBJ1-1	TGTGCCAGCCTTGGGGACGGGGGAAACACTGAAGCTTTCTTT	CASLGDGGNTEAFF
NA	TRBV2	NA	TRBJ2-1	TGTGCCAGCAGTGATCTCACAGCTGAGCAGTTCTTC	CASSDLTAEQFF
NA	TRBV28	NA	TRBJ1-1	TGTGCCAGCTATTATACTATGGGGCGGATGAACACTGAAGCTTTCTTT	CASYYTMGRMNTEAFF
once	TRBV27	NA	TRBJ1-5	TGTGCCAGCAGTCCACGAGACAATAGCAATCAGCCCCAGCATTTT	CASSPRDNSNQPQHF
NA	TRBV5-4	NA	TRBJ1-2	TGTGCCAGCAGCTGGGGGACTGCCAACTATGGCTACACCTTC	CASSWGTANYGYTF
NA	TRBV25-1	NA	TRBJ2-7	TGTGCCAGCAACATGGACAAGGGACGGAACTTC	CASNMDKGRNF
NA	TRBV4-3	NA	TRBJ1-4	TGCGCCAGCAGCCAAGAAGATATCGGGGCGGCAAATGAAAAACTGTTTTTT	CASSQEDIGAANEKLFF
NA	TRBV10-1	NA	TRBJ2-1	TGCGCCAGCAGTGACAGGTTGAGGGGCAATGAGCAGTTCTTC	CASSDRLRGNEQFF
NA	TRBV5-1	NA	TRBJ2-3	TGCGCCAGCAGCTCCCTCACAGATACGCAGTATTTT	CASSSLTDTQYF
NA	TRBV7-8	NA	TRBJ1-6	TGTGCCAGCAGCTTAGTTTCAGGATATAATTCACCCCTCCACTTT	CASSLVSGYNSPLHF
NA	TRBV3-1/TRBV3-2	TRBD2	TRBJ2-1	TGTGCCAGCAGCCAACCTAGCGAGGGAGGGAACAATGAGCAGTTCTTC	CASSQPSEGGNNEQFF
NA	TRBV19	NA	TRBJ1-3	TGTGCCAGTAGTACAGGGGACTCTGGAAACACCATATATTTT	CASSTGDSGNTIYF
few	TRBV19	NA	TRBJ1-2	TGTGCCAGTAGTATGGTGGGAACGAGCTATGGCTACACCTTC	CASSMVGTSYGYTF
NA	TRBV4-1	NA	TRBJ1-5	TGCGCCAGCAGCCAAGATCATAAGCTTTCGGGTGGCAATCAGCCCCAGCATTTT	CASSQDHKLSGGNQPQHF
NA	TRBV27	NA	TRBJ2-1	TGTGCCAGCAGTTTAGCGGACACCTACAATGAGCAGTTCTTC	CASSLADTYNEQFF
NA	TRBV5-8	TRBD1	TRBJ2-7	TGTGCCAGCAGTCAGGACAGGGGCTACGAGCAGTACTTC	CASSQDRGYEQYF
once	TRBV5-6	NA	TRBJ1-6	TGTGCCAGCAGCTTGGCGGCCACCAGGTCAAGTTCACCCCTCCACTTT	CASSLAATRSSSPLHF
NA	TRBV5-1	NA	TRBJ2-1	TGCGCCAGCAGCTCTATCTCCGGGGATAGCTCCTACAATGAGCAGTTCTTC	CASSSISGDSSYNEQFF
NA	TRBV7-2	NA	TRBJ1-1	TGTGCCAGCAGCTCCTCAATGTACAGTGAGGCTTTCTTT	CASSSSMYSEAFF
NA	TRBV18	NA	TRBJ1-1	TGTGCCAGCTCACCACAGACAGGCCTGAGGGACACTGAAGCTTTCTTT	CASSPQTGLRDTEAFF
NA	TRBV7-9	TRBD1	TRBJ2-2	TGTGCCAGCAGAAGACAGGGGTCGAACACCGGGGAGCTGTTTTTT	CASRRQGSNTGELFF
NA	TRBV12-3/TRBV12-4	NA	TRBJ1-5	TGTGCCAGCAGTTTAGACAGGGATCAGCCCCAGCATTTT	CASSLDRDQPQHF
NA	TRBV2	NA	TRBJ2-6	TGTGCCAGCAGTGAAGCGTTGGGGGACCCCTCTGATCCTGGGGCCAACGTCCTGACTTTC	CASSEALGDPSDPGANVLTF